The 18 T cell receptor beta chains reported below all come from one sample, sequenced in a study of blood T cell repertoires in COVID-19. Using immunoSEQ multiplex PCR, the repertoire was profiled, and TCRdb retains in-frame clones only, with some absent. The sample shows about 230,000 clones, about 90% of them seen only once. Sequences were obtained from peripheral blood. These receptors were collected from a woman aged 55-70 years with acute or convalescent COVID-19.

The rearrangement joins TRBV10-2 to TRBJ2-1; maybe TRBD2 (6 bases). V lost 6 bases to trimming and J lost 6 bases, with 15 bases between them. In germline, CDR1 is WSHSY, CDR2 SAAADI. The CDR3 has 14 amino acids. The CDR3 is CASRGGGGINEQFF. CDR3 in DNA: TGCGCCAGCAGGGGAGGTGGAGGAATCAATGAGCAGTTCTTC.

The CDR3 here is CASGTDRLGEKLFF. The CDR3 nucleotides read TGTGCTAGTGGCACGGACAGACTCGGGGAAAAACTGTTTTTT. This chain connects TRBV12-5 to TRBJ1-4; D might be TRBD1 (6 bases). The CDR3 runs to 14 residues. Germline CDR1 is LGHNT and CDR2 is FRNRAP. V was trimmed by 6 bases and J by 8 bases, leaving 16 bases between them.

The rearrangement links TRBV6-5 to TRBJ2-1; TRBD1 might be the D (6 bases). The CDR3 spans 15 residues. Germline CDR1 reads MNHEY; CDR2 reads SVGAGI. V was trimmed by 0 bases and J by 10 bases, leaving 16 bases between them. CDR3 amino acids: CASSYSRTEPKEQFF. CDR3 coding DNA: TGTGCCAGCAGTTACTCAAGGACAGAGCCTAAGGAGCAGTTCTTC.

The J gene is TRBJ1-1, the V gene TRBV5-4; possible D gene TRBD1, 6 bases. The CDR3 runs to 13 residues. The germline V and J ends were trimmed by 3 bases and 8 bases, with 14 bases remaining between them. CDR1 is SGHNT and CDR2 is YYREEE in the germline V gene (reference sequence). The DNA for the CDR3 is TGTGCCAGCAGCTGGGGCAGGGGATTGGAAGCTTTCTTT. It encodes CASSWGRGLEAFF.

This chain links TRBV6-2 or TRBV6-3 with TRBJ1-5; TRBD1 is a possible D gene (6 bases). Trimming removed 0 bases at V and 5 bases at J, with 14 bases between. The CDR3 covers 16 residues. From germline, CDR1 is MNHEY and CDR2 SVGEGT. The CDR3 DNA reads TGTGCCAGCAGTTACTCGGAAGGGGACATCTATCAGCCCCAGCATTTT. Encoded protein: CASSYSEGDIYQPQHF.

The chain is built from TRBV2 and TRBJ1-6; 7 nucleotides match TRBD1. The CDR3 spans 14 residues. Germline V gives CDR1 SNHLY, CDR2 FYNNEI. Losses at the gene ends were 6 bases for V and 4 bases for J; bases not matched to a gene: 3. The CDR3: CASRQTGYNSPLHF. In DNA, the CDR3 is TGTGCCAGCAGGCAGACAGGGTATAATTCACCCCTCCACTTT.

This clone came up a few times. The J gene is TRBJ1-1, the V gene TRBV7-8; D uncertain. Between the trimmed V and J ends, which lost 3 bases and 4 bases, there was a span of 9 bases. CDR3 length: 13 amino acids. Germline CDR1 and CDR2: SGHVS and FQNEAQ. CDR3 nucleotide sequence: TGTGCCAGCAGCTTTATCAGGTCCACTGAAGCTTTCTTT. It is translated as CASSFIRSTEAFF.

The chain links TRBV29-1 to TRBJ2-1, with D hard to call. The CDR3 runs 10 residues. Germline values: CDR1 SQVTM, CDR2 ANQGSEA. V lost 4 bases, J lost 6 bases, and 4 bases lay in between. CDR3 nucleotides: TGCAGCGTTGTAGCCAATGAGCAGTTCTTC. This translates into CSVVANEQFF.

The CDR3 DNA sequence: TGTGCCAGCAGCCAAGGGCTTTCAGGGGTTGAAGCTTTCTTT. Encoded protein: CASSQGLSGVEAFF. The J gene is TRBJ1-1, the V gene TRBV4-2; D might be TRBD1 (6 bases). V was trimmed by 1 base and J by 7 bases, leaving 13 bases between them. This CDR3 contains 14 residues. Germline loops: CDR1 LGHNA, CDR2 YNFKEQ.

J is TRBJ1-2 and V is TRBV28, with 10 bases matching TRBD1. The V and J ends lost 7 bases and 5 bases, in that order; junction bases with no gene match: 7. The V gene's germline CDR1 is MDHEN and CDR2 SYDVKM. The CDR3 has 14 amino acids. CDR3 DNA sequence: TGTGCCAGCACGGGGGACAGGGGTCCGTATGGCTACACCTTC. Amino acids: CASTGDRGPYGYTF.

This clone was recorded only once. The genes are TRBV18 and TRBJ1-5; TRBD1 is a possible D gene (5 bases). Trimming stripped 2 bases from V and 9 bases from J, with 14 bases between. Germline assignment: CDR1 KGHSH and CDR2 LQKENI. The CDR3 runs to 14 residues. CDR3 loop: CASSPSGQQSPQHF. CDR3 DNA sequence: TGTGCCAGCTCACCATCCGGACAACAATCGCCCCAGCATTTT.

The chain is built from TRBV4-3 and TRBJ2-2, with 9 bases matching TRBD1. Germline CDR1 LGHNA, CDR2 YSLEER. Losses at the gene ends were 4 bases for V and 4 bases for J; bases not matched to a gene: 7. CDR3 length: 16 amino acids. The CDR3 DNA sequence: TGCGCCAGCAGCCGGGGGCGGGACAGGGTCACCGGGGAGCTGTTTTTT. This codes for CASSRGRDRVTGELFF.

The chain couples TRBV6-1 to TRBJ2-1; TRBD2 matches at 9 bases. The germline V gene encodes CDR1 MNHNS and CDR2 SASEGT. The CDR3 contains 15 residues. V gave up 2 bases and J gave up 8 bases; unmatched junction bases: 7. The CDR3 sequence is CASSERERGVDEQFF. The CDR3 coding sequence is TGTGCCAGCAGTGAAAGGGAGCGGGGGGTGGATGAGCAGTTCTTC.

The genes are TRBV28 and TRBJ2-7; 7 nucleotides match TRBD2. The CDR3 has 13 residues. Germline loops: CDR1 MDHEN, CDR2 SYDVKM. The V and J ends lost 7 bases and 3 bases, in that order; junction bases with no gene match: 6. Written as DNA, the CDR3 is TGTGCCAGCAAAACCGGGGGGAACTACGAGCAGTACTTC. It codes for CASKTGGNYEQYF.

The chain uses TRBV6-2 or TRBV6-3 and TRBJ2-1; the match to TRBD2 covers 8 bases. Unmatched junction bases numbered 9, after V lost 5 bases and J lost 9 bases. Germline V gene data show CDR1 as MNHEY and CDR2 as SVGEGT. This CDR3 region has 14 residues. The CDR3 protein is CASSVTGGPGEQFF. The CDR3 DNA is TGTGCCAGCAGTGTCACGGGAGGGCCCGGTGAGCAGTTCTTC.

The chain employs TRBV5-1 and TRBJ1-1; 9 bases are shared with TRBD1. The CDR3 extends over 16 amino acids. The germline CDR1 and CDR2 sequences are SGHRS and YFSETQ. Losses at the gene ends were 0 bases for V and 5 bases for J; bases not matched to a gene: 8. CDR3: CASSLGTGAKGTEAFF. DNA for the CDR3: TGCGCCAGCAGCTTGGGGACAGGGGCGAAGGGTACTGAAGCTTTCTTT.

This sequence joins TRBV6-5 and TRBJ2-5; 12 nucleotides match TRBD1. The CDR3 length is 15 residues. V trimming: 5 bases; J trimming: 5 bases; junction bases outside the gene matches: 6. CDR1 and CDR2 from the germline V gene are MNHEY and SVGAGI. CDR3 coding DNA: TGTGCCAGCAGTAACCGGGACAGGGGGCCCGAGACCCAGTACTTC. Translating gives CASSNRDRGPETQYF.

The chain couples TRBV7-2 to TRBJ2-1; TRBD2 is a possible D gene (6 bases). The germline V gene encodes CDR1 SGHTA and CDR2 FQGNSA. Trimming stripped 3 bases from V and 2 bases from J, with 11 bases between. There are 15 residues in the CDR3. The CDR3 DNA is TGTGCCAGCAGCTTTGCGGGAACCGCCTACAATGAGCAGTTCTTC. This translates into CASSFAGTAYNEQFF.